The sequence of this TCR beta chain was determined in a study of beta chain features in type 1 diabetes. There are a few counts of this clone. Its antigen is not known. Study conclusions and caveats: Shortening that was moderate but significant affected the TCRB CDR3s of Type 1 diabetes patients in all four CD4+ subsets.

CDR1 is SQVTM, CDR2 ANQGSEA, per germline. V lost 7 bases and J 4 bases, leaving 13 bases between the germline ends. The length of the CDR3 is 12 residues. The authors reverse transcribed all of the isolated RNA, so sequencing captured expressed TCRB transcripts. TCRdb's copy holds only in-frame clones and misses some; the assay was immunoSEQ multiplex PCR. The repertoire includes 350,000 to 400,000 clones, approximately 12% of them detected once, and approximately 0.01% sits in the top ten. The chain has TRBV29-1 and TRBJ1-1; possibly TRBD1 for D (6 bases). The sequenced sample was naive CD4+ T cells from blood. The sequence derives from a woman aged 18-30 years with type 1 diabetes. The CDR3 is CSAARGGTEAFF. Written as DNA, the CDR3 is TGCAGCGCTGCGCGAGGGGGCACTGAAGCTTTCTTT.